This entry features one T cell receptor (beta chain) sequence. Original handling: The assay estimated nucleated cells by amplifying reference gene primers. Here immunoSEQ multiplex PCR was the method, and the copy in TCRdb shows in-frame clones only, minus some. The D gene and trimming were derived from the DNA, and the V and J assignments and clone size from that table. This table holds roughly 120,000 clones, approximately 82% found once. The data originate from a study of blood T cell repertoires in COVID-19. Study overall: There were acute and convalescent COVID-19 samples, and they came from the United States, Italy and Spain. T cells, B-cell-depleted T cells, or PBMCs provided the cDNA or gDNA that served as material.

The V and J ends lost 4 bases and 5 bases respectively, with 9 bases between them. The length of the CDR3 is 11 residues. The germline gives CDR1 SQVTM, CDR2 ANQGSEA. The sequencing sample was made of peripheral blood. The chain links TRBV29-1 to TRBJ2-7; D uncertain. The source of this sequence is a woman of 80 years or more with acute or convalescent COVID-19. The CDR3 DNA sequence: TGCAGCGTTGGACAAAGGAACGAGCAGTACTTC. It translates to CSVGQRNEQYF.